This TCR beta chain was identified in a study of low-dose radiotherapy and immunotherapy resistance in tumors. Priming of first-strand cDNA relied on TRAV- and TRBV-specific primers (covering alpha and beta chains). Using a constant-region primer together with a V-primer adapter, TCRs were subjected to approximately 20 PCR cycles of amplification. TCRdb re-analysed the reads in MiXCR, keeping a single row per CDR3 protein. Of about 97,000 distinct CDR3 sequences in the sample, about 20% were seen once. This clonotype occurred many times. Germline values: CDR1 ENHRY, CDR2 SYGVKD. The CDR3 extends over 15 amino acids. V was pared by 2 bases and J by 2 bases, with 7 bases between. Time point noted: after trial treatment. Indicated treatment: LDRT plus nivolumab, ipilimumab, low-dose cyclophosphamide and aspirin (RACIN trial).

V and J are TRBV10-3 and TRBJ1-6; a possible D gene is TRBD1 (6 bases). The sample consisted of PBMCs, taken after low-dose radiotherapy plus immunotherapy. This TCR came from a male donor with prostate cancer. The CDR3 DNA is TGTGCCATCAGTGAGCGGACAGCCTATAATTCACCCCTCCACTTT. Translation gives CAISERTAYNSPLHF.